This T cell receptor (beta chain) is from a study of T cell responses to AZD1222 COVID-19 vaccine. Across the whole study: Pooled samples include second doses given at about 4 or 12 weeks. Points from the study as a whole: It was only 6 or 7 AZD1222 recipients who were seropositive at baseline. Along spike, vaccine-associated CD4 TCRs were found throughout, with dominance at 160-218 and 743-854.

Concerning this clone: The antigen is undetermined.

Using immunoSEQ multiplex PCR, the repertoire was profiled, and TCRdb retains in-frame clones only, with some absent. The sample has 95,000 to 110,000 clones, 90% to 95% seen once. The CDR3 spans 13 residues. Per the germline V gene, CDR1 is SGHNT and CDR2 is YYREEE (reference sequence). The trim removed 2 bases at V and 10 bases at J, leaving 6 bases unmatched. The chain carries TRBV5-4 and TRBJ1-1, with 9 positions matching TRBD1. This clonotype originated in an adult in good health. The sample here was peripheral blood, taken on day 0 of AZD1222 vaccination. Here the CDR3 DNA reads TGTGCCAGCAGCTTTAACAGGGGGCACGGAGCTTTCTTT. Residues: CASSFNRGHGAFF.